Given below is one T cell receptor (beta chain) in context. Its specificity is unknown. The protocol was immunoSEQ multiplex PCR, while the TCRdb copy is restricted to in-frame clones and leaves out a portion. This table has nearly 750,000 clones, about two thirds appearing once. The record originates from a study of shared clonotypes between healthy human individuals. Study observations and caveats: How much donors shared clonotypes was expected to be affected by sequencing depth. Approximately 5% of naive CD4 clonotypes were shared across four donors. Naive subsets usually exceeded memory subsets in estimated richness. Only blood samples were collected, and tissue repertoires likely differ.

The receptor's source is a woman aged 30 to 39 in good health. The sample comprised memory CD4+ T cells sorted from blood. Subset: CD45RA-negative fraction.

CDR3 amino acids: CASSLDRVVDEQFF. The CDR3 coding sequence is TGTGCCAGCTCACTTGACAGGGTCGTAGATGAGCAGTTCTTC. The rearrangement uses TRBV18 and TRBJ2-1; 7 bases map to TRBD1. Per germline, CDR1 KGHSH and CDR2 LQKENI. CDR3 length equals 14 residues. V shed 4 bases, J shed 8 bases, and the junction held 8 bases outside the gene matches. The full variable domain, in which reference TRBV18 and TRBJ2-1 provide the parts outside the CDR3, is NAGVMQNPRHLVRRRGQEARLRCSPMKGHSHVYWYRQLPEEGLKFMVYLQKENIIDESGMPKERFSAEFPKEGPSILRIQQVVRGDSAAYFCASSLDRVVDEQFFGPGTRLTVL.